These 30 T cell receptor beta chains were sequenced from one sample in a study of response to subunit inactivated influenza vaccine. TCRdb re-called the RT-PCR reads with MiXCR, one entry per CDR3 protein. The sample shows hundreds of thousands of distinct CDR3 sequences, 15% to 20% of them seen only once. The sequencing used PBMCs from blood, collected 4 to 6 days after vaccination. The source of these receptors is a middle-aged man who received an inactivated influenza vaccine.

This clonotype was recorded a few times. The chain employs TRBV5-1 and TRBJ2-1, with D tentatively TRBD2 (6 bases). CDR1 is SGHRS and CDR2 is YFSETQ in the germline V gene. V lost 2 bases and J 1 base, leaving 13 bases between the germline ends. CDR3 length equals 16 residues. Here the CDR3 DNA reads TGCGCCAGCAGCTTTAGTGCGGGACGGTCCTACAATGAGCAGTTCTTC. It encodes CASSFSAGRSYNEQFF.

This clonotype was recorded many times. The gene calls are TRBV5-1 and TRBJ2-2; 9 nucleotides line up with TRBD1. The J segment lost 7 bases and the V segment lost 4 bases, leaving 11 bases of the junction unmatched. The CDR3 sequence is 16 residues long. Germline V gene sequence: CDR1 SGHRS, CDR2 YFSETQ. In DNA form, the CDR3 reads TGCGCCAGCAGCACGGGAGCCGGGACAGGGATCGGGGAGCTGTTTTTT. This translates into CASSTGAGTGIGELFF. Based on the CDR3 plus reference TRBV5-1 and TRBJ2-2, the full variable domain is KAGVTQTPRYLIKTRGQQVTLSCSPISGHRSVSWYQQTPGQGLQFLFEYFSETQRNKGNFPGRFSGRQFSNSRSEMNVSTLELGDSALYLCASSTGAGTGIGELFFGEGSRLTVL.

This clonotype was detected many times. This chain links TRBV12-3 or TRBV12-4 with TRBJ1-3; D is uncertain. The CDR3 spans 15 residues. Trimming pared 5 bases from V and 0 bases from J, leaving 11 bases between. The CDR3 sequence is CASSPRHSSGNTIYF. The CDR3 nucleotides are TGTGCCAGCAGTCCCCGACATAGCTCTGGAAACACCATATATTTT.

In its sample, this clonotype was seen a few times. The chain has TRBV4-2 and TRBJ2-7; TRBD2 aligns across 11 bases. This CDR3 spans 17 amino acids. Germline V gene lookup returns CDR1 LGHNA and CDR2 YNFKEQ. Trimming cost V 1 base and J 0 bases; bases outside gene matches: 5. CDR3 region: CASSQVASGGSSYEQYF. CDR3 DNA sequence: TGTGCCAGCAGCCAAGTGGCTAGCGGGGGGAGCTCCTACGAGCAGTACTTC.

The J gene is TRBJ2-1, the V gene TRBV15, with D unresolved. CDR3 length: 16 residues. Germline V gene data show CDR1 as LNHNV and CDR2 as YYDKDF (reference sequence). V lost 2 bases and J 4 bases, leaving 15 bases between the germline ends. CDR3 region: CATSRPILISYNEQFF. The CDR3 DNA sequence: TGTGCCACCAGCAGACCCATCTTGATATCTTACAATGAGCAGTTCTTC.

This clonotype has more than one count but fewer than ten. This chain uses TRBV9 with TRBJ2-3; 9 nucleotides match TRBD1. J was trimmed by 4 bases and V by 0 bases; bases with no gene match: 3. The germline gives CDR1 SGDLS, CDR2 YYNGEE. The CDR3 runs to 15 residues. The CDR3 bases are TGTGCCAGCAGCGTAGTTGGACAGGGGTCAGATACGCAGTATTTT. This translates into CASSVVGQGSDTQYF. Full variable domain (rest looked up from reference TRBV9 and TRBJ2-3): DSGVTQTPKHLITATGQRVTLRCSPRSGDLSVYWYQQSLDQGLQFLIQYYNGEERAKGNILERFSAQQFPDLHSELNLSSLELGDSALYFCASSVVGQGSDTQYFGPGTRLTVL.

This chain connects TRBV28 to TRBJ2-3; 10 bases are a match to TRBD1. CDR1 is MDHEN, CDR2 SYDVKM, per germline. CDR3 length: 16 amino acids. The V segment lost 6 bases and the J segment 5 bases; nucleotides outside the gene matches: 11. In nucleotides, the CDR3 is TGTGCCAGCAGCTCCTCCGGGACAGGGGCGGGAGATACGCAGTATTTT. It is translated as CASSSSGTGAGDTQYF.

This clonotype appeared many times. The V and J genes are TRBV5-1 and TRBJ2-2; no clear D. Germline V lookup: CDR1 SGHRS, CDR2 YFSETQ. Between the trimmed V and J ends, which lost 3 bases and 0 bases, there was a span of 15 bases. The CDR3 runs 17 residues. CDR3 amino acids: CASSWAAVPANTGELFF. CDR3 in DNA: TGCGCCAGCAGCTGGGCGGCAGTACCAGCGAACACCGGGGAGCTGTTTTTT. The full variable domain, in which reference TRBV5-1 and TRBJ2-2 provide the parts outside the CDR3, is KAGVTQTPRYLIKTRGQQVTLSCSPISGHRSVSWYQQTPGQGLQFLFEYFSETQRNKGNFPGRFSGRQFSNSRSEMNVSTLELGDSALYLCASSWAAVPANTGELFFGEGSRLTVL.

In this sample, this clonotype turned up a few times. The CDR3 sequence is CATSRDGPVQYF. The CDR3 DNA reads TGTGCCACCAGCAGAGATGGCCCCGTTCAGTACTTC. This rearrangement joins TRBV15 to TRBJ2-4, with D unresolved. This CDR3 comprises 12 residues. Deletions cut 0 bases from V and 11 bases from J, with 8 bases between. CDR1 LNHNV and CDR2 YYDKDF come from the germline V gene (reference sequence).

This clonotype was recorded many times. The V gene is TRBV20-1, the J gene TRBJ1-1; no reliable D call. V was clipped by 1 base and J by 0 bases, with 15 bases between them. Germline-derived CDR1 and CDR2 are DFQATT and SNEGSKA (reference sequence). CDR3 size: 16 residues. The CDR3 loop reads CSARVLAYAMNTEAFF. The DNA of the CDR3 is TGCAGTGCTAGAGTACTGGCATACGCTATGAACACTGAAGCTTTCTTT.

This clonotype occurred a few times. J is TRBJ1-4 and V is TRBV5-1; 8 bases match TRBD1. V lost 4 bases to trimming and J lost 7 bases; unmatched junction nucleotides: 9. The germline gives CDR1 SGHRS, CDR2 YFSETQ. The CDR3 runs 15 residues. CDR3 region: CASSPRTGKSEKLFF. CDR3 nucleotide sequence: TGCGCCAGCAGCCCGCGGACAGGGAAAAGTGAAAAACTGTTTTTT.

This sequence joins TRBV20-1 and TRBJ2-7; 9 nucleotides agree with TRBD1. The germline V gene has CDR1 DFQATT and CDR2 SNEGSKA (reference sequence). The CDR3 covers 13 residues. The J segment lost 4 bases and the V segment lost 5 bases, leaving 6 bases of the junction unmatched. In nucleotides, the CDR3 is TGCAGTGCTGCCGGGACAGGGAAGTACGAGCAGTACTTC. Translating gives CSAAGTGKYEQYF.

The chain has TRBV12-3 or TRBV12-4 and TRBJ1-2; D is perhaps TRBD1 (6 bases). The ends were cut back, 3 bases at V and 4 bases at J, with 15 bases in the middle. This CDR3 has 15 amino acids. CDR3 nucleotide sequence: TGTGCCAGCAGTTTGCGGCGAGGACAGACCTATGGCTACACCTTC. It yields the protein CASSLRRGQTYGYTF.

The chain links TRBV5-1 to TRBJ2-7, with TRBD2 matching over 11 bases. CDR1 is SGHRS and CDR2 is YFSETQ in the germline V gene. Unmatched junction bases numbered 6, after V lost 1 base and J lost 0 bases. The CDR3 has 17 residues. CDR3 protein: CASSLTSGGLFSYEQYF. The CDR3 nucleotides are TGCGCCAGCAGCTTGACTAGCGGGGGCCTATTCTCCTACGAGCAGTACTTC.

This clonotype was counted only a few times. The rearrangement links TRBV20-1 to TRBJ1-2; weak D call: TRBD1 (5 bases). Trimming stripped 0 bases from V and 6 bases from J, with 14 bases between. The germline CDR1 and CDR2 sequences are DFQATT and SNEGSKA (reference sequence). This CDR3 spans 14 amino acids. This CDR3 is CSARDSRQGDGYTF. Here the CDR3 DNA reads TGCAGTGCTAGAGATTCTCGGCAGGGAGATGGCTACACCTTC.

V gene TRBV25-1 combines with J gene TRBJ1-1; 8 bases fit TRBD1. Germline CDR1 and CDR2: MGHDK and SYGVNS. Trimming removed 6 bases from V and 6 bases from J; junction bases left unmatched: 9. CDR3 length equals 14 residues. DNA of the CDR3: TGTGCCAGCAGAGAGACAGGGGTTTTAGCTGAAGCTTTCTTT. Encoded protein: CASRETGVLAEAFF.

This clonotype has more than one count but fewer than ten. The rearrangement links TRBV6-1 to TRBJ1-1, with D possibly TRBD1 on 5 matching bases. CDR3 length equals 14 residues. The germline gives CDR1 MNHNS, CDR2 SASEGT. The V gene lost 5 bases and the J gene lost 5 bases, with 15 bases spanning the gap. The CDR3 nucleotides are TGTGCCAGCAGTAGACAGAGGGGCAGGACTGAAGCTTTCTTT. Encoded protein: CASSRQRGRTEAFF.

In nucleotides, the CDR3 is TGTGCCAGCAGCTTAACGCTGGGACTAGCCGTCGGCGGGGAGCTGTTTTTT. Protein product: CASSLTLGLAVGGELFF. This rearrangement joins TRBV7-3 to TRBJ2-2, with 9 bases aligning to TRBD2. The CDR3 has 17 residues. Germline V gene sequence: CDR1 SGHTA, CDR2 FQGTGA. V trimming: 0 bases; J trimming: 7 bases; junction bases outside the gene matches: 9.

The chain uses TRBV10-3 and TRBJ2-2; 8 bases agree with TRBD1. Per the germline V gene, CDR1 is ENHRY and CDR2 is SYGVKD. This CDR3 has 16 residues. The V segment lost 2 bases and the J segment 8 bases; nucleotides outside the gene matches: 10. The CDR3 spells CAISERDRQVAGELFF. The DNA for the CDR3 is TGTGCCATCAGTGAGCGGGACAGGCAGGTAGCGGGGGAGCTGTTTTTT.

The chain couples TRBV5-1 to TRBJ1-6, with TRBD1 matching over 10 bases. The CDR3 has 16 amino acids. Germline CDR1 and CDR2: SGHRS and YFSETQ. J was trimmed by 9 bases and V by 2 bases; bases with no gene match: 8. The CDR3 DNA sequence: TGCGCCAGCAGCTTTTCCGGGACAGGGGTATCTTCACCCCTCCACTTT. This codes for CASSFSGTGVSSPLHF.

This clonotype has a count of ten or more. The rearrangement links TRBV20-1 to TRBJ2-2; 9 bases align to TRBD1. There are 14 residues in the CDR3. Trimming removed 6 bases from V and 9 bases from J; junction bases left unmatched: 11. From germline, CDR1 is DFQATT and CDR2 SNEGSKA (reference sequence). For the CDR3, the DNA is TGCAGTGCAAGCCGGGACAGGGTCAACCGGGAGCTGTTTTTT. As protein: CSASRDRVNRELFF.

This clonotype occurred many times. CDR3 coding DNA: TGCGCCAGCAGCGTTAGGGGGGATGAGCAGTTCTTC. It codes for CASSVRGDEQFF. The V call is TRBV5-1, the J call TRBJ2-1; D may match TRBD1 or TRBD2 (6 bases each). The CDR3 is made up of 12 amino acids. V was clipped by 4 bases and J by 8 bases, with 10 bases between them. The germline gives CDR1 SGHRS, CDR2 YFSETQ.

This clonotype was detected many times. The chain joins TRBV5-6 to TRBJ2-1; no reliable D call. The length of the CDR3 is 19 residues. V shed 3 bases and J shed 0 bases, with 22 bases lying between them. Germline V gene lookup returns CDR1 SGHDT and CDR2 YYEEEE. The CDR3 DNA sequence: TGTGCCAGCAGCTCCTCTGGTGGGCTAGTCCCCGGCTCCTACAATGAGCAGTTCTTC. It encodes CASSSSGGLVPGSYNEQFF.

This chain links TRBV6-1 with TRBJ1-6; 7 positions match TRBD1. Germline V gene data show CDR1 as MNHNS and CDR2 as SASEGT. Trimming took 6 bases from V and 4 from J; bases not matched to a gene: 9. CDR3 size: 16 residues. The CDR3 is CASRERQGRYNSPLHF. For the CDR3, the DNA is TGTGCCAGCAGGGAGAGACAGGGACGGTATAATTCACCCCTCCACTTT.

In its sample, this clonotype was seen a few times. The rearrangement joins TRBV4-3 to TRBJ1-2; 7 bases agree with TRBD1. CDR1 and CDR2 (germline): LGHNA, YSLEER. The CDR3 covers 17 residues. V was pared by 0 bases and J by 3 bases, with 10 bases of the junction left unmatched. The CDR3 coding sequence is TGCGCCAGCAGCCAAGAGTCATTCGGCAGGGGGGACTATGGCTACACCTTC. Translated, it gives CASSQESFGRGDYGYTF.

The chain uses TRBV28 and TRBJ2-5, with D unclear. V shed 6 bases and J shed 8 bases, with 13 bases lying between them. This CDR3 comprises 12 residues. Germline assignment: CDR1 MDHEN and CDR2 SYDVKM. CDR3 sequence reads: CASRDVKRTQYF. As DNA, the CDR3 is TGTGCCAGCAGGGACGTTAAGAGAACCCAGTACTTC.

This clonotype turned up a few times. The genes are TRBV5-1 and TRBJ1-3; D gene unclear. Trimming removed 5 bases from V and 0 bases from J, with 9 bases in between. The CDR3 has 14 amino acids. CDR1 is SGHRS and CDR2 is YFSETQ in the germline V gene. The CDR3 loop reads CASRDPFSGNTIYF. The DNA for the CDR3 is TGCGCCAGCAGGGACCCCTTCTCTGGAAACACCATATATTTT.

There are a few counts of this clonotype. This chain joins TRBV29-1 and TRBJ1-3; D remains unclear. V lost 5 bases and J lost 7, with 18 bases in between. The CDR3 extends over 14 amino acids. Germline CDR1 reads SQVTM; CDR2 reads ANQGSEA. CDR3 nucleotides: TGCAGCGTTTCGGACTTTCAATTTGCGAACACCATATATTTT. Translated, it gives CSVSDFQFANTIYF.

This clonotype has a count of ten or more. The rearrangement links TRBV12-3 or TRBV12-4 to TRBJ2-1, with D perhaps matching TRBD1 (6 bases). With 8 bases removed from V and 7 bases from J, the gap between germline ends came to 21 bases. The CDR3 contains 15 residues. CDR3 region: CASSLLGAIRNEQFF. DNA for the CDR3: TGTGCCAGCTCCTTATTGGGGGCGATACGGAATGAGCAGTTCTTC.

This clonotype was detected a few times. This sequence joins TRBV20-1 and TRBJ2-3, with D perhaps TRBD1 or TRBD2 (5 bases each). CDR1 DFQATT and CDR2 SNEGSKA come from the germline V gene (reference sequence). This CDR3 is 14 amino acids long. V lost 4 bases to trimming and J lost 5 bases, with 16 bases between them. CDR3 in DNA: TGCAGTGCTACAAGGGACCGACTGGGAGATACGCAGTATTTT. Amino acid sequence: CSATRDRLGDTQYF.